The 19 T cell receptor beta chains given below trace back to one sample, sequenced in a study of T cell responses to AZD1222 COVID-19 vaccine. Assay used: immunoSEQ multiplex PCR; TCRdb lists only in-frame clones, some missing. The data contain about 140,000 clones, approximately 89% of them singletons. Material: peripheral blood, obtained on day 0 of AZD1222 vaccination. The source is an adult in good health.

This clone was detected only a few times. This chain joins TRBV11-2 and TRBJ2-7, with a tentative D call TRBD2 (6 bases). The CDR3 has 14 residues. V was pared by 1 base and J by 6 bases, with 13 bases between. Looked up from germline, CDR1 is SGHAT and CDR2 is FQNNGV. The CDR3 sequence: CASSLVGGLGEQYF. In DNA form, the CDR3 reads TGTGCCAGCAGCTTAGTGGGGGGTTTGGGCGAGCAGTACTTC.

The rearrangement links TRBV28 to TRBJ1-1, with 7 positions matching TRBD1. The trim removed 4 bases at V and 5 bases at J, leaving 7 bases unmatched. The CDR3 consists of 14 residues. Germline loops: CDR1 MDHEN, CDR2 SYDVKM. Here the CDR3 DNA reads TGTGCCAGCAGTTACTCAGGGGGTAGGACTGAAGCTTTCTTT. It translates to CASSYSGGRTEAFF.

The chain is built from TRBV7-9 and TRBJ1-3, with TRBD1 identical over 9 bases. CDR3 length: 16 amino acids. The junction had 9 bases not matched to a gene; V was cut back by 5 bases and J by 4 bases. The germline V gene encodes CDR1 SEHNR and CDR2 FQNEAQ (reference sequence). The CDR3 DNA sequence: TGTGCCAGCAGCCCGGGGACAGGGTCGATAGGAAACACCATATATTTT. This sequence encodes CASSPGTGSIGNTIYF.

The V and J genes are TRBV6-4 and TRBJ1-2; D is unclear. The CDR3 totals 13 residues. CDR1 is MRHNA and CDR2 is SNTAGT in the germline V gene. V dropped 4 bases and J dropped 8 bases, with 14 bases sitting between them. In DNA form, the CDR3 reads TGTGCCAGCAGTGGGACTTCAAGTTTCGGCTACACCTTC. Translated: CASSGTSSFGYTF.

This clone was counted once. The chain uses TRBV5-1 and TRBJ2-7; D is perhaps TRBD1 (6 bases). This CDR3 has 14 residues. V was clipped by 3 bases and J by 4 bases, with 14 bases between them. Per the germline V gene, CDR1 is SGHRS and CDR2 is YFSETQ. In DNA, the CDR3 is TGCGCCAGCAGCTCGGACAGTTGGCTTTACGAGCAGTACTTC. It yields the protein CASSSDSWLYEQYF. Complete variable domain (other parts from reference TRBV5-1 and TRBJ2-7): KAGVTQTPRYLIKTRGQQVTLSCSPISGHRSVSWYQQTPGQGLQFLFEYFSETQRNKGNFPGRFSGRQFSNSRSEMNVSTLELGDSALYLCASSSDSWLYEQYFGPGTRLTVT.

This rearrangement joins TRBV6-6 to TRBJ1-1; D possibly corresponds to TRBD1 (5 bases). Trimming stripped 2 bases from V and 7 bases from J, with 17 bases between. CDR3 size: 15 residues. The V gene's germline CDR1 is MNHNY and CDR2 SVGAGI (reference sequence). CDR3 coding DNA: TGTGCCAGCAGTTACACAGTCAGGGAGGAGGGTGAAGCTTTCTTT. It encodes CASSYTVREEGEAFF.

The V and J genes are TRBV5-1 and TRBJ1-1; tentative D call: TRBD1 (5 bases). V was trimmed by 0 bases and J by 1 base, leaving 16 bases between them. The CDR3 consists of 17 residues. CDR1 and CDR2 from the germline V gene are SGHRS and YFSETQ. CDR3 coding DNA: TGCGCCAGCAGCTTGGCCTCAGGGAAGTACGCGAACACTGAAGCTTTCTTT. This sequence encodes CASSLASGKYANTEAFF.

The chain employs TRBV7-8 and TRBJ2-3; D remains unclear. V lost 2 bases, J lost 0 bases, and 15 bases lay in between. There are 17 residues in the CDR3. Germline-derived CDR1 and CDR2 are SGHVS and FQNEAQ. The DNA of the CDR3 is TGTGCCAGCAGCTTAACGCCCTCGGCACTCAGCACAGATACGCAGTATTTT. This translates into CASSLTPSALSTDTQYF.

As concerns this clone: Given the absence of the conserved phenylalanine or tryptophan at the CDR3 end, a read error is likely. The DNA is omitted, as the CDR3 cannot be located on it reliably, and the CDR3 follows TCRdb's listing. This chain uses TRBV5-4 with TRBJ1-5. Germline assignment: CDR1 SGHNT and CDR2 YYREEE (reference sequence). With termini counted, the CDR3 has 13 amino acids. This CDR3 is CASSPGPVSPRMY.

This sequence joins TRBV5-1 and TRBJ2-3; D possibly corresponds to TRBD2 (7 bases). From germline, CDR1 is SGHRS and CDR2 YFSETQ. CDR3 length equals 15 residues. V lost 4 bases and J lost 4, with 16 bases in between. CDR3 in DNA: TGCGCCAGCAGCCCTCTGGGGGGGCAGGCAGATACGCAGTATTTT. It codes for CASSPLGGQADTQYF. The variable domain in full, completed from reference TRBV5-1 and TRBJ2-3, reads KAGVTQTPRYLIKTRGQQVTLSCSPISGHRSVSWYQQTPGQGLQFLFEYFSETQRNKGNFPGRFSGRQFSNSRSEMNVSTLELGDSALYLCASSPLGGQADTQYFGPGTRLTVL.

The CDR3 DNA sequence: TGCGCCAGCAGCTTGGGACAGGGCATAACCTACAATGAGCAGTTCTTC. Translated, it gives CASSLGQGITYNEQFF. The chain links TRBV5-1 to TRBJ2-1; 7 positions match TRBD1. Unmatched junction bases numbered 5, after V lost 0 bases and J lost 2 bases. The CDR3 totals 16 residues. Germline V gene lookup returns CDR1 SGHRS and CDR2 YFSETQ.

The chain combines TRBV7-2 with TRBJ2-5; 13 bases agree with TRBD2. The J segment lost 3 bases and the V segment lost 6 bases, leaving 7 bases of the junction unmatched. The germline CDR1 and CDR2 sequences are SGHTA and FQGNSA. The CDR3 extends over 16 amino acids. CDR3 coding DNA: TGTGCCAGCAGTTACCGACTAGCGGGGGGTAAAGAGACCCAGTACTTC. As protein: CASSYRLAGGKETQYF.

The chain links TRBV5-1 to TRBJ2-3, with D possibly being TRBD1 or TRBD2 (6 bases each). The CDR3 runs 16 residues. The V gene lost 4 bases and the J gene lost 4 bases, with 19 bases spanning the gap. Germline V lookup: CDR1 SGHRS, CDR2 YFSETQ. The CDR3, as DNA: TGCGCCAGCAGCCCCACGGGGGCAGTCCCTGCAGATACGCAGTATTTT. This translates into CASSPTGAVPADTQYF.

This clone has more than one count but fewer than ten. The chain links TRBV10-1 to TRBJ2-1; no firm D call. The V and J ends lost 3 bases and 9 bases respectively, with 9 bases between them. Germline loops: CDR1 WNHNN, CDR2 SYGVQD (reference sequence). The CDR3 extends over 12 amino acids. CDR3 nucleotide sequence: TGCGCCAGCAGTGAACTTGGAATTGAGCAGTTCTTC. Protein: CASSELGIEQFF.

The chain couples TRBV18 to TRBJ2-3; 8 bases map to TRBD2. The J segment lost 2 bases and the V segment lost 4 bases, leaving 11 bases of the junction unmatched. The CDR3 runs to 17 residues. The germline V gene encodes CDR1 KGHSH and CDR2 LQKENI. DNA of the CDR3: TGTGCCAGCTCACGGTTCGCCCGGGAGGGAACCACAGATACGCAGTATTTT. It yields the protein CASSRFAREGTTDTQYF.

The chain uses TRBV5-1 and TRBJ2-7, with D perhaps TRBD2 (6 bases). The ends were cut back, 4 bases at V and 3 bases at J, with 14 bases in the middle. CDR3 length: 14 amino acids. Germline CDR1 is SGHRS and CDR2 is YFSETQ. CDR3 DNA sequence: TGCGCCAGCAGCATACTAGCCGGGGACTACGAGCAGTACTTC. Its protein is CASSILAGDYEQYF.

The CDR3 region has the DNA TGTGCCTGGAGTGTACTGGACAAGAACACTGAAGCTTTCTTT. This sequence encodes CAWSVLDKNTEAFF. V gene TRBV30 combines with J gene TRBJ1-1; a weak D match, TRBD1 (5 bases). Trimming stripped 0 bases from V and 1 base from J, with 9 bases between. The CDR3 is made up of 14 amino acids. Germline V gene lookup returns CDR1 GTSNPN and CDR2 SVGIG (reference sequence).

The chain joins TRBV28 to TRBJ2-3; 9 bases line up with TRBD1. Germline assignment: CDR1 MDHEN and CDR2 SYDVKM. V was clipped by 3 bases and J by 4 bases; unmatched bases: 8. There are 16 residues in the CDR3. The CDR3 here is CASSFLGQGRPDTQYF. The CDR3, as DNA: TGTGCCAGCAGTTTTCTCGGACAGGGGCGCCCAGATACGCAGTATTTT.

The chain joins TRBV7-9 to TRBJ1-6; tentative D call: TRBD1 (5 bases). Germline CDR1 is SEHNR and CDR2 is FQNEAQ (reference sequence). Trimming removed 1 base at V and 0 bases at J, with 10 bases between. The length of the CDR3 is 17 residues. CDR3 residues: CASSLVGGSSYNSPLHF. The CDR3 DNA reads TGTGCCAGCAGCTTAGTGGGGGGGAGCTCCTATAATTCACCCCTCCACTTT.